What follows is one T cell receptor beta chain and its context. Its antigen remains unknown. This record comes from a study of OX40 agonist ivuxolimab in advanced cancers. As for the study in general: Two cutaneous melanoma patients and one hepatocellular carcinoma patient, three in all, had partial responses.

The method was immunoSEQ multiplex PCR; TCRdb's version includes in-frame clones alone and lacks a portion of them. The top ten clones hold around 0.91% of a sample with tens of thousands of clones, 86% of them seen once. The germline CDR1 and CDR2 sequences are SGHRS and YFSETQ. Trimming left V 1 base short and J 2 bases short, with 10 bases between. The CDR3 covers 14 residues. Notes on the study in general: By week 6 at 0.1 to 3.0 mg/kg, blood CD4+ and CD8+ T cells had expanded clonally. Also present in some nonresponders was a low level of normalized T-cell clonal expansion.

This receptor was taken from an adult with an advanced solid tumor such as melanoma, head and neck, liver or kidney cancer. The input for sequencing was CD4+ or CD8+ T cells sorted from blood, taken in a trial of the OX40 agonist ivuxolimab. The V call is TRBV5-1, the J call TRBJ2-7; D is perhaps TRBD1 or TRBD2 (5 bases each). The CDR3 protein is CASSLRGVPYEQYF. DNA of the CDR3: TGCGCCAGCAGCTTGCGAGGGGTCCCCTACGAGCAGTACTTC.